The source of this T cell receptor (beta chain) is a study of T cell responses to AZD1222 COVID-19 vaccine. Overall study findings and caveats: Most donors were white British and more were female, and clonal diversity was possibly underestimated.

Clones were sequenced by immunoSEQ multiplex PCR, and TCRdb holds only the in-frame ones, with some missing. The sample contains fewer than 150,000 clones, approximately 90% of which appear only once. This clone has just one count. As yet, its antigen is unknown. The CDR3 spans 17 residues. The V gene's germline CDR1 is LNHDA and CDR2 SQIVND (reference sequence). V dropped 7 bases and J dropped 7 bases, with 26 bases sitting between them. The chain is built from TRBV19 and TRBJ1-5; D perhaps matches TRBD1 (6 bases). The specimen comprised peripheral blood, sampled 28 days after the second AZD1222 dose. The clonotype comes from an adult who received the AZD1222 COVID-19 vaccine. The CDR3 nucleotides read TGTGCCAGTAATGAGATGACCGGGTTCGGGGGCGGACAGCCCCAGCATTTT. Residues: CASNEMTGFGGGQPQHF.